This TCR beta chain was captured in a study of CD8+ T cells in alopecia areata. Per germline, CDR1 MDHEN and CDR2 SYDVKM. CDR3 size: 14 residues. V was clipped by 7 bases and J by 6 bases; unmatched bases: 12. This clone was detected once. Its antigen is as yet unknown. Sequencing templates came from extracted RNA that was reverse transcribed into cDNA. TCRdb's table, derived via immunoSEQ multiplex PCR, lists solely in-frame clones and lacks some. This table has 150,000 to 200,000 clones, roughly 50% appearing once. General study points: Lesional tissue from the scalp (especially in alopecia totalis/universalis) showed higher clonality than normal scalp. Sequencing of scalp samples also includes resident alphabeta T cells from normal skin. Unlike in mice, where it was clearer, TCR sharing across patients was less clear, possibly HLA-related.

This sequence originates from a human donor in good health. The chain links TRBV28 to TRBJ2-7, with TRBD1 identical over 7 bases. Sequencing input: CD4+ T cells sorted from blood. This CDR3 reads CASIGRTGLLEQYF. The CDR3 DNA is TGTGCCAGCATAGGCAGGACAGGCCTTCTCGAGCAGTACTTC.